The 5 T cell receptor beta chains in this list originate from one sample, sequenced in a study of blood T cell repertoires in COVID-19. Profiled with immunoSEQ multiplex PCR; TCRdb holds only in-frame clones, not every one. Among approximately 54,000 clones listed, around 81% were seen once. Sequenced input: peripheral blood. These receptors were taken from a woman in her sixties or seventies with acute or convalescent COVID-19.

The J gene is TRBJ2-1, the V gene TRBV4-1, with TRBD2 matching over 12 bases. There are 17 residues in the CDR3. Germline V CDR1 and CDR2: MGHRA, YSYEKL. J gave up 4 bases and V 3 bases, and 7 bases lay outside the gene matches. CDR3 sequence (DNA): TGCGCCAGCAGCCAGAAACCTAGCGGGGGGGATTACAATGAGCAGTTCTTC. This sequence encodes CASSQKPSGGDYNEQFF.

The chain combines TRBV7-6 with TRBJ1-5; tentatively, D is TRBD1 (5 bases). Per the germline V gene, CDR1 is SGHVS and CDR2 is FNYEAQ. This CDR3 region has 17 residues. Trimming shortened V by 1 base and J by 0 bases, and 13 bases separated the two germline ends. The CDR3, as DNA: TGTGCCAGCAGCTTAGGTACGGCAGGGAATAGCAATCAGCCCCAGCATTTT. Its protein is CASSLGTAGNSNQPQHF.

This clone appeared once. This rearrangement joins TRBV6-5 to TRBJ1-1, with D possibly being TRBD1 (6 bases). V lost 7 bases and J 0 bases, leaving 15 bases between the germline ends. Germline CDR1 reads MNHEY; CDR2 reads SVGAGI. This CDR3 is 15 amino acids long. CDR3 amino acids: CASIDRIKMNTEAFF. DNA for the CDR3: TGTGCCAGCATCGACAGGATTAAAATGAACACTGAAGCTTTCTTT.

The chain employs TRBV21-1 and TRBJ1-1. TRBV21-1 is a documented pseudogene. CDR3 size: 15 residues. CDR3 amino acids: CASSKGAGRDTEAFF. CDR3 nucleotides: TGTGCCAGCAGCAAAGGGGCGGGGAGGGACACTGAAGCTTTCTTT.

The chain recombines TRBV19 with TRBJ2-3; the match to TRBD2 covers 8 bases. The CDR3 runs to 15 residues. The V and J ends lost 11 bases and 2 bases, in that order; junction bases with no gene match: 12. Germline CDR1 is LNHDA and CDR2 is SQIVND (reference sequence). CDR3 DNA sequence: TGTGCCGCAAGGGCGGGGGGCGGATACACAGATACGCAGTATTTT. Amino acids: CAARAGGGYTDTQYF.